This section outlines one TCR beta chain sequence together with its context. Produced via immunoSEQ multiplex PCR; TCRdb's table is partial and in-frame only. Of more than 2,000,000 clones listed, 85% to 95% are singletons. The record originates from a study of shared clonotypes between healthy human individuals. Partitioning of CD4+ cells yielded a CD45RA+ naive subset and a CD45RA-negative memory subset. The sequenced sample was naive CD4+ T cells from PBMCs. Subset here: CD45RA+ positively selected. The receptor was derived from a man younger than 30 in good health. Some clones in this sample may be carry-over from other donors' samples.

Here the CDR3 DNA reads TGCGCCAGCCGGGACAGGGGGCTGGACACCATATATTTT. Its protein product is CASRDRGLDTIYF. The chain joins TRBV5-1 to TRBJ1-3, with 12 bases identical to TRBD1. Germline assignment: CDR1 SGHRS and CDR2 YFSETQ. CDR3 length: 13 amino acids. Germline trimming cut 7 bases from V and 8 bases from J; bases unmatched to any gene: 4.